This entry is about one TCR beta chain. The data belong to a study of blood T cell repertoires in COVID-19. Data came from immunoSEQ multiplex PCR; TCRdb stores just in-frame clones and leaves some out. The data contain almost 500,000 clones, approximately 86% of them singletons. J lost 2 bases, V lost 3 bases, and 9 bases had no gene match. The CDR3 has 16 residues. CDR1 and CDR2 (germline): MGHRA, YSYEKL. The sample comprised PBMCs or T cells enriched from blood (not recorded which). This TCR derives from an older woman who had recovered from COVID-19. This sequence joins TRBV4-1 and TRBJ1-2, with 7 bases lining up with TRBD1. The CDR3 bases are TGCGCCAGCAGCCATAAAACCCGGGACAGAAACTATGGCTACACCTTC. As protein: CASSHKTRDRNYGYTF.